What follows are 19 T cell receptor beta chains derived from one specimen sequenced in a study of T cell repertoires in cytomegalovirus infection. Their antigens are not known. TCRdb analysed the reads with MiXCR anew, one entry per CDR3 protein. The sample records 650,000 to 900,000 distinct CDR3 sequences, less than 35% being singletons. The material sequenced was cultured CD8+ T cells from PBMCs, taken from culture after CMV antigen stimulation. The source of these receptors is a human donor in good health (CMV status not recorded). Some clones in this sample may be carry-over from other donors' samples.

The chain has TRBV6-6 and TRBJ2-7; TRBD1 aligns across 8 bases. Germline CDR1 MNHNY, CDR2 SVGAGI (reference sequence). J was trimmed by 2 bases and V by 10 bases; bases with no gene match: 16. The CDR3 length is 16 residues. The CDR3 DNA is TGTGCCACCCGTGATACCGGGACAGGCAACCCCTACGAGCAGTACGTC. As protein: CATRDTGTGNPYEQYV.

The J gene is TRBJ2-5, the V gene TRBV11-1; perhaps TRBD2 as D (6 bases). V was shortened by 5 bases and J by 7 bases, with 11 bases between the two germline ends. Looked up from germline, CDR1 is SGHAT and CDR2 is FQDESV (reference sequence). This CDR3 has 12 residues. The CDR3 DNA sequence: TGTGCCAGCAGCCCGGGGCGGGGGACCCAGTACTTC. Protein sequence: CASSPGRGTQYF.

This clonotype was detected a few times. The chain has TRBV12-3 or TRBV12-4 and TRBJ1-1; D gene ambiguous. CDR3 size: 15 residues. Trimming shortened V by 5 bases and J by 1 base, and 14 bases separated the two germline ends. The CDR3 here is CASSPPMGKNTEAFF. In nucleotides, the CDR3 is TGTGCCAGCAGTCCCCCGATGGGAAAGAACACTGAAGCTTTCTTT.

The V gene is TRBV7-9, the J gene TRBJ1-1, with a weak D call TRBD1 (5 bases). Germline V gives CDR1 SEHNR, CDR2 FQNEAQ (reference sequence). The V end lost 4 bases, the J end lost 6 bases, and 18 bases lay between the germline ends. CDR3 length equals 15 residues. CDR3 amino acids: CASSSARTSRAEAFF. CDR3 coding DNA: TGTGCCAGCAGCTCCGCGAGGACAAGCCGCGCTGAAGCTTTCTTT. The full variable domain, its missing parts supplied by reference TRBV7-9 and TRBJ1-1, is DTGVSQNPRHKITKRGQNVTFRCDPISEHNRLYWYRQTLGQGPEFLTYFQNEAQLEKSRLLSDRFSAERPKGSFSTLEIQRTEQGDSAMYLCASSSARTSRAEAFFGQGTRLTVV.

The chain recombines TRBV7-8 with TRBJ2-1, with 8 bases aligning to TRBD2. The CDR3 sequence is 15 residues long. V trimming: 2 bases; J trimming: 8 bases; junction bases outside the gene matches: 8. The germline V gene has CDR1 SGHVS and CDR2 FQNEAQ. DNA of the CDR3: TGTGCCAGCAGCTTACTTTCGGGGGGGTTCGATGAGCAGTTCTTC. It yields the protein CASSLLSGGFDEQFF.

The chain recombines TRBV23-1 with TRBJ1-1, with D tentatively TRBD1 (6 bases). TRBV23-1 is recorded as an ORF, its role being uncertain. The CDR3 contains 19 residues. The V and J ends lost 4 bases and 0 bases respectively, with 24 bases between them. The CDR3 DNA reads TGCGCCAGCAGTCTGGGGAAAAGGGGGGGCGCGAGGATGAACACTGAAGCTTTCTTT. It translates to CASSLGKRGGARMNTEAFF.

As regards this clonotype: A much larger clone is a single base away; this may be a read error. The chain couples TRBV6-1 to TRBJ2-1; D is ambiguous. Germline CDR1 reads MNHNS; CDR2 reads SASEGT. The CDR3 is 13 residues long. The V end lost 6 bases, the J end lost 0 bases, and 6 bases lay between the germline ends. The chain's CDR3 is CASRPSSYNEQFF. In DNA form, the CDR3 reads TGTGCCAGCAGGCCGAGCTCCTACAATGAGCAGTTCTTC.

CDR3 sequence reads: CASRSGPMESNGYTF. The DNA of the CDR3 is TGTGCCAGCAGATCGGGCCCAATGGAATCAAATGGCTACACCTTC. The J gene is TRBJ1-2, the V gene TRBV5-4; no clear D gene. The CDR3 has 15 amino acids. CDR1 and CDR2 (germline): SGHNT, YYREEE (reference sequence). Deletions cut 5 bases from V and 6 bases from J, with 20 bases between.

The chain uses TRBV4-1 and TRBJ1-5, with D tentatively TRBD1 (5 bases). Per the germline V gene, CDR1 is MGHRA and CDR2 is YSYEKL. Trimming shortened V by 0 bases and J by 4 bases, and 7 bases separated the two germline ends. This CDR3 spans 14 amino acids. CDR3 in amino acids: CASSQEGVNQPQHF. DNA for the CDR3: TGCGCCAGCAGCCAAGAGGGGGTTAATCAGCCCCAGCATTTT.

This clonotype appeared a few times. The genes are TRBV7-6 and TRBJ2-3; 8 bases are a match to TRBD2. Germline V gene sequence: CDR1 SGHVS, CDR2 FNYEAQ. After removal of 4 bases from V and 0 bases from J, the junction contained 6 bases not matched to a gene. The CDR3 extends over 16 amino acids. The CDR3 DNA reads as TGTGCCAGCAGCTCTAATAGCGGGGTTAGCACAGATACGCAGTATTTT. Amino acids: CASSSNSGVSTDTQYF.

This clonotype appeared a few times. This sequence joins TRBV4-1 and TRBJ1-1, with D hard to call. Germline CDR1 and CDR2: MGHRA and YSYEKL. Trimming took off 0 bases at V and 6 bases at J, with 11 bases between the two ends. CDR3 length equals 14 residues. The CDR3 region has the DNA TGCGCCAGCAGCCAAGATGTCGGGATAGCTGAAGCTTTCTTT. Protein product: CASSQDVGIAEAFF.

This clonotype was counted at least ten times. The rearrangement links TRBV7-3 to TRBJ2-1; weak D call: TRBD1 (5 bases). The CDR3 totals 17 residues. Germline CDR1 and CDR2: SGHTA and FQGTGA. Trimming removed 2 bases at V and 3 bases at J, with 17 bases between. CDR3 region: CASSLPIERRGYNEQFF. The DNA for the CDR3 is TGTGCCAGCAGCTTACCAATTGAACGAAGGGGCTACAATGAGCAGTTCTTC.

Only one count was recorded for this clonotype. The chain uses TRBV28 and TRBJ2-7, with D perhaps assigned TRBD1 or TRBD2 (6 bases each). This CDR3 is 15 amino acids long. V was trimmed by 4 bases and J by 2 bases, leaving 15 bases between them. Germline CDR1 reads MDHEN; CDR2 reads SYDVKM. CDR3 nucleotides: TGTGCCAGCAGTTCAGACCCGGGGGACACCTACGAGCAGTACGTC. It yields the protein CASSSDPGDTYEQYV.

The chain uses TRBV2 and TRBJ1-1; 7 bases match TRBD1. Germline V gene sequence: CDR1 SNHLY, CDR2 FYNNEI. J lost 6 bases, V lost 10 bases, and 8 bases had no gene match. This CDR3 spans 12 amino acids. CDR3 protein: CATQGGIAEAFF. The CDR3 DNA is TGTGCCACTCAGGGGGGTATAGCTGAAGCTTTCTTT.

The chain's CDR3 is CASRASPGELFF. The CDR3 region has the DNA TGTGCCAGCAGAGCTTCTCCCGGGGAGCTGTTTTTT. The chain uses TRBV5-5 and TRBJ2-2; D ambiguous. The CDR3 extends over 12 amino acids. The V end was cut by 5 bases, the J end by 6 bases, with 8 bases between. CDR1 and CDR2 (germline): SGHKS, YYEKEE (reference sequence).

This clonotype has just a few counts. This rearrangement joins TRBV2 to TRBJ2-1, with 10 nucleotides matching TRBD1. This CDR3 is built from 16 residues. The germline V gene has CDR1 SNHLY and CDR2 FYNNEI. The V gene end was trimmed by 4 bases and the J gene end by 8 bases; junction bases not matched to a gene: 11. The CDR3 loop is CASSGARDRGGHEQFF. CDR3 in DNA: TGTGCCAGCAGTGGAGCCCGGGACAGGGGCGGCCATGAGCAGTTCTTC.

The table lists this clonotype with a few counts. The rearrangement uses TRBV27 and TRBJ2-7; D is undetermined. With 5 bases removed from V and 7 bases from J, the gap between germline ends came to 18 bases. Germline V lookup: CDR1 MNHEY, CDR2 SMNVEV (reference sequence). This CDR3 contains 14 residues. DNA for the CDR3: TGTGCCAGCAGTCCCCGGATGGGCCTGGGGGAGCAGTACGTC. This gives the protein CASSPRMGLGEQYV.

This clonotype has at least ten counts. The chain couples TRBV7-6 to TRBJ2-5; weak D call: TRBD1 (6 bases). The CDR3 runs to 14 residues. Trimming removed 10 bases at V and 2 bases at J, with 17 bases between. CDR1 and CDR2 from the germline V gene are SGHVS and FNYEAQ. CDR3 DNA: TGTGCCACAAGCACCGGGACACAGCAAGAGACCCAGTACTTC. Protein product: CATSTGTQQETQYF.

This clonotype has a single count. The chain carries TRBV19 and TRBJ2-3; D uncertain. The germline CDR1 and CDR2 sequences are LNHDA and SQIVND (reference sequence). Trimming removed 5 bases from V and 6 bases from J, with 15 bases in between. The CDR3 extends over 14 amino acids. CDR3 amino acids: CASSRALLRDTQYF. In DNA form, the CDR3 reads TGTGCCAGTAGTCGGGCGCTTTTAAGGGATACGCAGTATTTT.